The rows below give T cell receptor beta chains drawn from one sample of a study of beta chain features in type 1 diabetes. The repertoire was sequenced with immunoSEQ multiplex PCR; TCRdb's copy has only in-frame clones and lacks some. The sample lists a few hundred thousand clones, roughly 16% occurring once. The sample consisted of naive CD4+ T cells from blood. These receptor sequences come from a man between 25 and 39 years old with type 1 diabetes. The CDR3 runs from the conserved cysteine through the conserved F or W. D genes are given only for firm matches. A row's size may be missing; if present it is once, few, many or a size class.

>TRBD1|TRBJ1-1|NA|TRBV5-6
CASSTMTGGNTEAFF
TGTGCCAGCAGCACGATGACAGGGGGCAACACTGAAGCTTTCTTT
>TRBD1|TRBJ2-7|few|TRBV10-3
CAIGQGHEQYF
TGTGCCATCGGACAGGGCCACGAGCAGTACTTC
>NA|TRBJ2-1|NA|TRBV15
CATSPQRTGNNEQFF
TGTGCCACCAGCCCGCAAAGGACGGGGAACAATGAGCAGTTCTTC
>TRBD1|TRBJ2-2|NA|TRBV29-1
CSVYGTGNTGELFF
TGCAGCGTTTATGGGACAGGGAACACCGGGGAGCTGTTTTTT
>NA|TRBJ2-5|NA|TRBV30
CAWSVVERETQYF
TGTGCCTGGAGTGTAGTAGAAAGGGAGACCCAGTACTTC
>NA|TRBJ1-2|NA|TRBV9
CASSVGQAENGYTF
TGTGCCAGCAGCGTAGGACAGGCAGAAAATGGCTACACCTTC
>NA|TRBJ2-1|few|TRBV4-3
CASSQELNRGDNEQFF
TGCGCCAGCAGCCAAGAGCTTAATAGGGGGGACAATGAGCAGTTCTTC
>NA|TRBJ2-2|few|TRBV29-1
CSVTLERNTGELFF
TGCAGCGTGACCCTGGAGAGGAACACCGGGGAGCTGTTTTTT
>NA|TRBJ2-1|NA|TRBV7-2
CASTPQDGPYNEQFF
TGTGCCTCCACGCCGCAGGACGGTCCCTACAATGAGCAGTTCTTC
>TRBD1|TRBJ1-1|NA|TRBV2
CASSRQGNTEAFF
TGTGCCAGCAGTCGACAGGGTAACACTGAAGCTTTCTTT
>TRBD1|TRBJ2-2|NA|TRBV4-1
CASSQDPMGTANTGELFF
TGCGCCAGCAGCCAAGACCCCATGGGGACAGCGAACACCGGGGAGCTGTTTTTT
>NA|TRBJ1-4|few|TRBV29-1
CSVLGQTTNEKLFF
TGCAGCGTCTTAGGACAGACTACTAATGAAAAACTGTTTTTT
>TRBD1|TRBJ2-7|NA|TRBV4-1
CASSRPTGLYEQYF
TGCGCCAGCAGCCGACCGACAGGGCTCTACGAGCAGTACTTC
>NA|TRBJ2-7|few|TRBV7-9
CASGPAGQYEQYF
TGTGCCAGCGGCCCAGCTGGACAGTACGAGCAGTACTTC
>NA|TRBJ2-5|NA|TRBV7-9
CASREGTAILQETQYF
TGTGCCAGCAGGGAAGGGACCGCGATCCTCCAAGAGACCCAGTACTTC